A selection of T cell receptor beta chains follows, all from one sample in a study of T-cell reconstitution after alpha-beta-depleted transplantation in children. From the PCR reads, TCRdb called clonotypes with MiXCR, one entry per CDR3 protein. The table records almost 600,000 distinct CDR3 sequences, 25% to 30% of them present only once. This material consisted of PBMCs, taken before TCRalphabeta/CD19-depleted stem cell transplant. All receptors derive from a boy younger than two with Wiskott-Aldrich syndrome, due to receive a stem cell transplant. Each CDR3 is given with its conserved first and last residue. A D gene is named only where the DNA matches it firmly. Some rows mark clone size as missing; the rest say once, few, many or name a class of expanded clone.

d_call,clone_size,v_call,j_call,cdr3_nt,cdr3_aa
.,.,TRBV6-1,TRBJ1-2,TGTGCCAGCAGGGGCAGAGGATCGAACTATGGCTACACCTTC,CASRGRGSNYGYTF
TRBD2,few,TRBV5-1,TRBJ2-1,TGCGCCAGCAGCTTGGATCGCCTAGCGGACAATGAGCAGTTCTTC,CASSLDRLADNEQFF
.,.,TRBV5-1,TRBJ2-1,TGCGCCAGCAGCGGGGGACAAAACTCCTACAATGAGCAGTTCTTC,CASSGGQNSYNEQFF
.,few,TRBV12-3/TRBV12-4,TRBJ2-3,TGTGCCAGCAGTTTAACAGGGAAAACGCAGTATTTT,CASSLTGKTQYF
.,.,TRBV12-3/TRBV12-4,TRBJ1-5,TGTGCCAGCAGTTTAAGCCCGACGGGCAATCAGCCCCAGCATTTT,CASSLSPTGNQPQHF
TRBD2,once,TRBV11-2,TRBJ2-1,TGTGCCAGCAGCCTCAGCCCTAGCGGTGAGCAGTTCTTC,CASSLSPSGEQFF
.,.,TRBV29-1,TRBJ1-5,TGCAGCGTTGCAGGGAACAATCAGCCCCAGCATTTT,CSVAGNNQPQHF
TRBD2,.,TRBV5-1,TRBJ2-7,TGCGCCAGCAGCTTGGGGGTACTGACTAGCGGGCCGAGCTCCTACGAGCAGTACTTC,CASSLGVLTSGPSSYEQYF
.,.,TRBV5-1,TRBJ2-1,TGCGCCAGCAGCTTGGAGCTAACTAGCCGAACCTACAATGAGCAGTTCTTC,CASSLELTSRTYNEQFF
TRBD1,many,TRBV29-1,TRBJ2-1,TGCAGCGCGGACAGGGGCTTTTACAATGAGCAGTTCTTC,CSADRGFYNEQFF
.,few,TRBV24-1,TRBJ2-1,TGTGCCACCAGTGGGGGTGGGGGCTCCTACAATGAGCAGTTCTTC,CATSGGGGSYNEQFF
.,.,TRBV12-3/TRBV12-4,TRBJ2-3,TGTGCCAGCAGTCCATTCAGGGGGAGACTAGCGCAAGATACGCAGTATTTT,CASSPFRGRLAQDTQYF
.,.,TRBV6-5,TRBJ2-1,TGTGCCAGCAGTTACTCGAAGGCGGGATGGAACAATGAGCAGTTCTTC,CASSYSKAGWNNEQFF
TRBD2,few,TRBV20-1,TRBJ2-5,TGCAGTGCTACTACTAGCGGGAGTGGGGAGACCCAGTACTTC,CSATTSGSGETQYF
TRBD1,.,TRBV12-3/TRBV12-4,TRBJ2-7,TGTGCCAGCAGTCCTCCTAGAGGGACAGGGGGCGAGCAGTACTTC,CASSPPRGTGGEQYF
.,few,TRBV12-3/TRBV12-4,TRBJ2-2,TGTGCCAGCAGTTACCCTCGGGCAAAGGGCGGGGAGCTGTTTTTT,CASSYPRAKGGELFF
TRBD1,.,TRBV5-1,TRBJ1-1,TGCGCCAGCAGCTTGGAGCGGCAGGGGGTATGGTCCACTGAAGCTTTCTTT,CASSLERQGVWSTEAFF
.,.,TRBV29-1,TRBJ2-7,TGCAGCGTTGTAGGCAGGGGGACTCCCAGCAGAGCCGAGCAGTACTTC,CSVVGRGTPSRAEQYF
TRBD1,few,TRBV10-3,TRBJ2-1,TGTGCCATCAGTGCCCGACAGGGAGACTACAATGAGCAGTTCTTC,CAISARQGDYNEQFF
.,.,TRBV28,TRBJ2-7,TGTGCCAGCCTTATTTACGAGCAGTACTTC,CASLIYEQYF
.,.,TRBV20-1,TRBJ2-5,TGCAGTGCTAGGGAGGCGTTTATGGCAGAGACCCAGTACTTC,CSAREAFMAETQYF
.,.,TRBV6-1,TRBJ2-7,TGTGCCAGCAGTGTTCGGACGGGTGCCTACGAGCAGTACTTC,CASSVRTGAYEQYF
TRBD1,.,TRBV5-1,TRBJ1-4,TGCGCCAGCAGCCTGGGACAGGGTGTAACTAATGAAAAACTGTTTTTT,CASSLGQGVTNEKLFF
TRBD2,.,TRBV11-1,TRBJ2-1,TGTGCCAGCAGCTTAGTGAGGCAGGGACTAGGAGGGAATGAGCAGTTCTTC,CASSLVRQGLGGNEQFF
TRBD2,.,TRBV9,TRBJ2-1,TGTGCCAGCAGCGTAGGGGGTAGCGGGAGATTCCATGAGCAGTTCTTC,CASSVGGSGRFHEQFF
TRBD2,few,TRBV5-1,TRBJ2-3,TGCGCCAGCAGCTTGCGTCTAGCGGGAGCACGCACAGATACGCAGTATTTT,CASSLRLAGARTDTQYF
TRBD2,.,TRBV9,TRBJ2-3,TGTGCCAGCAGCCTGCGGGAGAGCACCACAGATACGCAGTATTTT,CASSLRESTTDTQYF
TRBD2,.,TRBV9,TRBJ2-1,TGTGCCAGCAGCGATCGGGAGGGTTCCTACAATGAGCAGTTCTTC,CASSDREGSYNEQFF
.,few,TRBV20-1,TRBJ2-1,TGCAGTGCTGGACTGATCAATGAGCAGTTCTTC,CSAGLINEQFF
.,.,TRBV5-1,TRBJ2-3,TGCGCCAGCACCCGGTGGGATACGCAGTATTTT,CASTRWDTQYF
.,.,TRBV5-1,TRBJ1-1,TGCGCCAGCAGCCAACGACCGTCCATGAACACTGAAGCTTTCTTT,CASSQRPSMNTEAFF
TRBD2,.,TRBV18,TRBJ2-1,TGTGCCAGCTCACGTCTGGGAGCGGGAGGGCCCAGTGAGCAGTTCTTC,CASSRLGAGGPSEQFF
TRBD2,.,TRBV29-1,TRBJ2-1,TGCAGCGTTAAAGGGAGGCTAGCGGATTACAATGAGCAGTTCTTC,CSVKGRLADYNEQFF
TRBD2,.,TRBV19,TRBJ2-1,TGTGCCAGTAGTATAGACGCTAGCGGGTGGTGGAATGAGCAGTTCTTC,CASSIDASGWWNEQFF
.,.,TRBV4-1,TRBJ2-1,TGCGCCAGCAGCCAATATCGGACAACTGACAATGAGCAGTTCTTC,CASSQYRTTDNEQFF
.,few,TRBV5-1,TRBJ1-1,TGCGCCAGCAGCACCAACAGGGAGACTGAAGCTTTCTTT,CASSTNRETEAFF
TRBD1,.,TRBV5-1,TRBJ2-1,TGCGCCAGCAGCTGGACAGGGATCTCCTACAATGAGCAGTTCTTC,CASSWTGISYNEQFF
TRBD2,.,TRBV29-1,TRBJ2-3,TGCAGCGTAGCCCGACTAGCGGGAGACACAGATACGCAGTATTTT,CSVARLAGDTDTQYF
.,few,TRBV10-3,TRBJ2-1,TGTGCCATCAGTGAGTCAATGGCAAAGTACAATGAGCAGTTCTTC,CAISESMAKYNEQFF
.,few,TRBV28,TRBJ2-3,TGTGCCAGCAGTCTAGGTCCAGGGGCCACAGATACGCAGTATTTT,CASSLGPGATDTQYF
.,.,TRBV5-1,TRBJ2-3,TGCGCCAGCAGCTTTTATGGCCAACAGGGACGCGGCACAGATACGCAGTATTTT,CASSFYGQQGRGTDTQYF
.,few,TRBV20-1,TRBJ1-1,TGCAGTGCACGATCAGGGATATTTAACACTGAAGCTTTCTTT,CSARSGIFNTEAFF
TRBD1,.,TRBV5-1,TRBJ1-1,TGCGCCAGCAGCTTAATGGGACAGGGCGGCACTGAAGCTTTCTTT,CASSLMGQGGTEAFF
.,.,TRBV5-1,TRBJ2-1,TGCGCCAGCAGCTTGGAAGGAATAGCGGCAAGCTCCTACAATGAGCAGTTCTTC,CASSLEGIAASSYNEQFF
.,few,TRBV12-3/TRBV12-4,TRBJ2-1,TGTGCCAGCAGTTTTTTTAGCGGCAGTGAGCAGTTCTTC,CASSFFSGSEQFF
.,few,TRBV7-9,TRBJ2-1,TGTGCCAGCAGCCGGACTCTCTCCTACAATGAGCAGTTCTTC,CASSRTLSYNEQFF
.,.,TRBV27,TRBJ1-5,TGTGCCAGCAGTTTATCTTGGGGGATCCAGCCCCAGCATTTT,CASSLSWGIQPQHF
.,.,TRBV19,TRBJ2-4,TGTGCCAGTAGTATCGGGCGGGAAACGAGAAACATTCAGTACTTC,CASSIGRETRNIQYF
TRBD2,.,TRBV9,TRBJ2-3,TGTGCCAGCAGCGTCGTCGGGAGGGAGCAGTATTTT,CASSVVGREQYF
TRBD2,few,TRBV28,TRBJ2-1,TGTGCCAGCAGCCCCGCGGGGGAAGGACGCGGCAATGAGCAGTTCTTC,CASSPAGEGRGNEQFF
.,few,TRBV5-1,TRBJ2-2,TGCGCCAGCAGCTTGACAGGTCTCGATGGTGGCACCGGGGAGCTGTTTTTT,CASSLTGLDGGTGELFF
.,few,TRBV29-1,TRBJ1-3,TGCAGCGCGGCTGGGACCTCTCGTTCTGGAAACACCATATATTTT,CSAAGTSRSGNTIYF
TRBD2,.,TRBV20-1,TRBJ2-3,TGCAGTGCCCCTAGGGGAGGGAGCGGCACAGATACGCAGTATTTT,CSAPRGGSGTDTQYF
.,.,TRBV2,TRBJ2-7,TGTGCCAGCAGACTGGAAACCTACGAGCAGTACTTC,CASRLETYEQYF
TRBD1,.,TRBV20-1,TRBJ1-2,TGCAGTGCTAGCAAAGAGACGGGCGGGACAGGAGGTGGTGGCTACACCTTC,CSASKETGGTGGGGYTF
.,many,TRBV20-1,TRBJ2-1,TGCAGTGCTAGGGCGCTGTCCTACAATGAGCAGTTCTTC,CSARALSYNEQFF
.,few,TRBV10-3,TRBJ2-2,TGTGCCATCAGGACAGGATCGAACACCGGGGAGCTGTTTTTT,CAIRTGSNTGELFF
TRBD2,.,TRBV7-8,TRBJ2-1,TGTGCCATCGGGACTAGCGTTGGGACTGAGCAGTTCTTC,CAIGTSVGTEQFF
TRBD2,few,TRBV5-1,TRBJ2-1,TGCGCCAGCAGCGTGGGACTAGAACTCAATGAGCAGTTCTTC,CASSVGLELNEQFF